Below, one T cell receptor (beta chain) is given with its context. Repertoires were generated with immunoSEQ multiplex PCR, while TCRdb's copy carries only in-frame clones and drops some. The data contain some 350,000 clones, about 85% of them seen just once; the ten biggest clones take up roughly 3.1%. This sample was taken from a study of Ad26.COV2.S vaccination and SARS-CoV-2 variants. In germline, CDR1 is ENHRY, CDR2 SYGVKD. J gave up 1 base and V 6 bases, and 2 bases lay outside the gene matches. The CDR3 totals 16 residues. Indicated treatment: roughly 18 received Ad26.COV2.S at low or high dose, single or two shots; 5 received placebo; per-sample allocation not given. At day 63 after the first vaccine or placebo injection, samples were drawn.

The sequences come from peripheral blood, collected in a trial of Ad26.COV2.S vaccine versus placebo. The origin of this receptor is a person aged 18 to 65 who received the Ad26.COV2.S COVID-19 vaccine or a placebo. The chain has TRBV10-3 and TRBJ2-2, with 13 bases fitting TRBD2. Here the CDR3 reads CAISGLAGENTGELFF. CDR3 sequence (DNA): TGTGCCATCAGCGGACTAGCGGGGGAGAACACCGGGGAGCTGTTTTTT.